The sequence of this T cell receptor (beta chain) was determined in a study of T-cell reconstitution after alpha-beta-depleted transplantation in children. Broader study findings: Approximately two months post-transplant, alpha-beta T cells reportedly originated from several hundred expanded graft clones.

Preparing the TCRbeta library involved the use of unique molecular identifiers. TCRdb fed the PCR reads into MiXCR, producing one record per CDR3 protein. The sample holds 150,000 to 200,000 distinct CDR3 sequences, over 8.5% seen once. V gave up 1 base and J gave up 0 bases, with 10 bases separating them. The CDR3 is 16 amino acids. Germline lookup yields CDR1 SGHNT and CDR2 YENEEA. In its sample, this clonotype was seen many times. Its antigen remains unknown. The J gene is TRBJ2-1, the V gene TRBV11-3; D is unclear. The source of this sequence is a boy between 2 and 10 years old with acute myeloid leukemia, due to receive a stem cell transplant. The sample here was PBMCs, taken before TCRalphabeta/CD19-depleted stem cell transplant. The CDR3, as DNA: TGTGCCAGCAGCTTAGGAAGCAGAATCTCCTACAATGAGCAGTTCTTC. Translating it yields CASSLGSRISYNEQFF.